The sequence of this T cell receptor (beta chain) was determined in a study of blood T cell repertoires in COVID-19. Background on the study: There were acute and convalescent COVID-19 samples, and they came from the United States, Italy and Spain.

The CDR3 spans 14 residues. Looked up from germline, CDR1 is SGHTA and CDR2 is FQGNSA. V lost 1 base to trimming and J lost 3 bases, with 10 bases between them. Original analysis: For nucleated cells, counts were estimated from reference gene primer amplification. This table comes from immunoSEQ multiplex PCR, and its TCRdb copy is limited to in-frame clones, with some not included. V, J and clone size were drawn from that table, and D and trimming were deduced from the DNA. The sample contains some 170,000 clones, about 86% of which appear only once. A single count supports this clone. One Seattle source followed patients from active infection through their disease course.

The material sequenced was peripheral blood. The chain recombines TRBV7-2 with TRBJ2-7; D gene ambiguous. This TCR came from a woman in her 70s with COVID-19, enrolled during active disease. Here the CDR3 DNA reads TGTGCCAGCAGCTTAGATCCTGCGGTCTACGAGCAGTACTTC. This translates into CASSLDPAVYEQYF.